This entry lists 26 T cell receptor beta chains sequenced from one sample in a study of blood T cell repertoires in COVID-19. Libraries were prepared by immunoSEQ multiplex PCR; TCRdb keeps only in-frame clonotypes and omits some of them. The sample includes over 130,000 clones, over 65% of them seen just once. The sequencing sample was made of peripheral blood. The receptors originated from a man aged 45-65 years with acute or convalescent COVID-19.

This clone was seen a single time. This rearrangement joins TRBV9 to TRBJ1-1; D might be TRBD1 (5 bases). V lost 0 bases to trimming and J lost 1 base, with 13 bases between them. This CDR3 has 16 residues. Germline CDR1 SGDLS, CDR2 YYNGEE. This CDR3 is CASSVDMGHSNTEAFF. DNA for the CDR3: TGTGCCAGCAGCGTAGATATGGGGCACTCGAACACTGAAGCTTTCTTT.

V is TRBV2 and J is TRBJ2-5; 9 bases are a match to TRBD2. V was pared by 6 bases and J by 1 base, with 3 bases of the junction left unmatched. The CDR3 sequence is 14 residues long. Germline V gene lookup returns CDR1 SNHLY and CDR2 FYNNEI. CDR3 nucleotide sequence: TGTGCCAGCAGGGCGACTAGCGGCCAAGAGACCCAGTACTTC. Translation: CASRATSGQETQYF.

This clone was seen a few times. The chain has TRBV3-1 (or the pseudogene TRBV3-2) and TRBJ1-1; a possible D gene is TRBD1 (6 bases). CDR3 length equals 15 residues. The V end was cut by 3 bases, the J end by 4 bases, with 15 bases between. The germline V gene has CDR1 LGHDT and CDR2 YNNKEL (reference sequence). The DNA of the CDR3 is TGTGCCAGCAGCCACAAGCGGGACACTTTCACTGAAGCTTTCTTT. Amino acids: CASSHKRDTFTEAFF.

V gene TRBV6-1 combines with J gene TRBJ2-7; TRBD1 aligns across 10 bases. CDR1 is MNHNS, CDR2 SASEGT, per germline. The CDR3 is 16 amino acids. The ends lost 3 bases at V and 1 base at J; junction bases unmatched: 6. CDR3 DNA sequence: TGTGCCAGCAGTGATGGACAGGGGGTAATATCCTACGAGCAGTACTTC. Protein sequence: CASSDGQGVISYEQYF.

This clone appeared once. This rearrangement joins TRBV2 to TRBJ1-2; D possibly corresponds to TRBD1 (5 bases). CDR1 is SNHLY and CDR2 is FYNNEI in the germline V gene. CDR3 length: 15 residues. V was cut by 2 bases and J by 8 bases, with 18 bases left in between. In DNA, the CDR3 is TGTGCCAGCAGTGAATCCAGGCCCGCAACAGGAGGCTACACCTTC. This encodes CASSESRPATGGYTF.

This rearrangement joins TRBV3-1 (or the pseudogene TRBV3-2) to TRBJ1-6; TRBD1 is a possible D gene (5 bases). Trimming pared 1 base from V and 9 bases from J, leaving 13 bases between. The CDR3 length is 15 residues. The V gene's germline CDR1 is LGHDT and CDR2 YNNKEL (reference sequence). CDR3 DNA sequence: TGTGCCAGCAGCCAAGGGGGAGGGGAAGGTTCACCCCTCCACTTT. Protein: CASSQGGGEGSPLHF.

This clone showed up just a few times. This sequence joins TRBV19 and TRBJ1-5, with a weak D call TRBD1 (6 bases). Trimming removed 6 bases at V and 1 base at J, with 13 bases between. CDR1 is LNHDA, CDR2 SQIVND, per germline (reference sequence). CDR3 length: 15 amino acids. CDR3 nucleotides: TGTGCCAGTAGGGACAGCTTTGGGAGCAATCAGCCCCAGCATTTT. Protein: CASRDSFGSNQPQHF.

The rearrangement uses TRBV7-2 and TRBJ2-1, with 9 positions matching TRBD2. V was pared by 3 bases and J by 7 bases, with 7 bases of the junction left unmatched. This CDR3 has 15 amino acids. Germline values: CDR1 SGHTA, CDR2 FQGNSA. CDR3 nucleotides: TGTGCCAGCAGCTTTACCGGGACTAGCCTAAATGAGCAGTTCTTC. Its protein product is CASSFTGTSLNEQFF.

This clone was recorded a few times. The V gene is TRBV2, the J gene TRBJ1-1; 10 bases match TRBD1. Germline CDR1 is SNHLY and CDR2 is FYNNEI. Germline trimming cut 6 bases from V and 6 bases from J; bases unmatched to any gene: 7. The CDR3 has 14 residues. CDR3 in DNA: TGTGCCAGCAGCGTGGGGGGGACAGGGGCTGAAGCTTTCTTT. Protein sequence: CASSVGGTGAEAFF.

The chain recombines TRBV5-1 with TRBJ1-5, with 12 bases aligning to TRBD1. Looked up from germline, CDR1 is SGHRS and CDR2 is YFSETQ. CDR3 length: 15 residues. The ends lost 4 bases at V and 7 bases at J; junction bases unmatched: 6. The CDR3 nucleotides read TGCGCCAGCAGCACCGGGACAGGGGGCGTGCAGCCCCAGCATTTT. It specifies CASSTGTGGVQPQHF.

The chain joins TRBV11-3 to TRBJ2-7; D not resolved. Germline loops: CDR1 SGHNT, CDR2 YENEEA. The CDR3 loop spans 13 amino acids. V lost 0 bases and J 7 bases, leaving 10 bases between the germline ends. Written as DNA, the CDR3 is TGTGCCAGCAGCTTAGATTTTGCAGGAGAGCAGTACTTC. Its protein is CASSLDFAGEQYF.

The chain has TRBV9 and TRBJ1-5; no clear D. The germline V and J ends were trimmed by 1 base and 1 base, with 15 bases remaining between them. The CDR3 contains 17 residues. From germline, CDR1 is SGDLS and CDR2 YYNGEE. CDR3: CASSVQGGKLSNQPQHF. The CDR3 DNA follows: TGTGCCAGCAGCGTACAAGGCGGCAAGCTCAGCAATCAGCCCCAGCATTTT.

CDR3 region: CAWSVVGNNQPQHF. Written as DNA, the CDR3 is TGTGCCTGGAGTGTAGTGGGCAACAATCAGCCCCAGCATTTT. The chain has TRBV30 and TRBJ1-5; no clear D gene. CDR1 GTSNPN and CDR2 SVGIG come from the germline V gene (reference sequence). This CDR3 is 14 amino acids long. With 0 bases removed from V and 3 bases from J, the gap between germline ends came to 9 bases.

This chain connects TRBV18 to TRBJ1-3; no reliable D call. V was shortened by 3 bases and J by 6 bases, with 18 bases between the two germline ends. The CDR3 extends over 16 amino acids. Germline values: CDR1 KGHSH, CDR2 LQKENI. The chain's CDR3 is CASSPPVGEGANTIYF. The DNA of the CDR3 is TGTGCCAGCTCACCCCCTGTCGGGGAGGGCGCAAACACCATATATTTT.

This rearrangement joins TRBV2 to TRBJ1-1; TRBD1 is a possible D gene (5 bases). Germline-derived CDR1 and CDR2 are SNHLY and FYNNEI. This CDR3 contains 13 residues. Trimming removed 8 bases from V and 4 bases from J, with 14 bases in between. In nucleotides, the CDR3 is TGTGCCAGCGACCGGGGGGGTTCCACTGAAGCTTTCTTT. This codes for CASDRGGSTEAFF.

Turning to this clone: The sample contains more than one DNA sequence encoding this CDR3. The V gene is TRBV5-1, the J gene TRBJ2-3; TRBD2 aligns across 13 bases. CDR3 length: 15 amino acids. In germline, CDR1 is SGHRS, CDR2 YFSETQ. V trimming: 6 bases; J trimming: 3 bases; junction bases outside the gene matches: 4. The CDR3 sequence: CASTPGLAGTDTQYF. CDR3 coding DNA: TGCGCCAGCACGCCGGGACTAGCGGGGACAGATACGCAGTATTTT. Combining the CDR3 with reference TRBV5-1 and TRBJ2-3 gives the whole variable domain KAGVTQTPRYLIKTRGQQVTLSCSPISGHRSVSWYQQTPGQGLQFLFEYFSETQRNKGNFPGRFSGRQFSNSRSEMNVSTLELGDSALYLCASTPGLAGTDTQYFGPGTRLTVL.

This clone showed up just once. This chain links TRBV11-2 with TRBJ1-3, with D tentatively TRBD1 (5 bases). This CDR3 is built from 16 residues. V was trimmed by 5 bases and J by 4 bases, leaving 18 bases between them. Germline-derived CDR1 and CDR2 are SGHAT and FQNNGV. The CDR3 DNA is TGTGCCAGCAGCCCCCCGGGGGTACGGGACGGAAACACCATATATTTT. Translated, it gives CASSPPGVRDGNTIYF.

V is TRBV6-5 and J is TRBJ1-4, with 9 bases lining up with TRBD1. CDR1 is MNHEY and CDR2 is SVGAGI in the germline V gene. V dropped 6 bases and J dropped 1; count of bases not matched to a gene: 3. This CDR3 is built from 15 residues. CDR3 protein: CASSPDRGTNEKLFF. The CDR3 DNA sequence: TGTGCCAGCAGCCCGGACAGGGGAACTAATGAAAAACTGTTTTTT.

V usage is TRBV24-1 and J usage is TRBJ2-1; TRBD2 matches at 9 bases. Unmatched junction bases numbered 8, after V lost 5 bases and J lost 4 bases. The germline V gene has CDR1 KGHDR and CDR2 SFDVKD. CDR3 size: 16 residues. This chain's CDR3 is CATSVAGGLGYNEQFF. The CDR3 bases are TGTGCCACCAGTGTGGCGGGGGGGCTGGGATACAATGAGCAGTTCTTC.

This chain connects TRBV2 to TRBJ2-3, with D perhaps matching TRBD1 (6 bases). The germline V and J ends were trimmed by 8 bases and 9 bases, with 18 bases remaining between them. The CDR3 has 13 amino acids. CDR1 is SNHLY, CDR2 FYNNEI, per germline. The CDR3 DNA sequence: TGTGCCAGCCTCAGTAGGGGAAGGGGGACGCAGTATTTT. Translation gives CASLSRGRGTQYF. Full variable domain (remainder filled in from reference TRBV2 and TRBJ2-3): EPEVTQTPSHQVTQMGQEVILRCVPISNHLYFYWYRQILGQKVEFLVSFYNNEISEKSEIFDDQFSVERPDGSNFTLKIRSTKLEDSAMYFCASLSRGRGTQYFGPGTRLTVL.

CDR3 protein: CASSLRTGRYEQYF. The DNA of the CDR3 is TGTGCCAGCAGCCTTCGGACAGGGCGGTACGAGCAGTACTTC. The rearrangement uses TRBV3-1 (or the pseudogene TRBV3-2) and TRBJ2-7, with 8 bases lining up with TRBD1. J gave up 4 bases and V 4 bases, and 6 bases lay outside the gene matches. Germline V gene data show CDR1 as LGHDT and CDR2 as YNNKEL (reference sequence). This CDR3 comprises 14 residues.

J is TRBJ2-2 and V is TRBV12-3 or TRBV12-4; TRBD2 is a possible D gene (6 bases). The V end was cut by 5 bases, the J end by 6 bases, with 10 bases between. The CDR3 totals 13 residues. The DNA of the CDR3 is TGTGCCAGCAGTCTAACGGGGGCCGGGGAGCTGTTTTTT. Residues: CASSLTGAGELFF.

The gene calls are TRBV5-1 and TRBJ1-1; D ambiguous. CDR1 SGHRS and CDR2 YFSETQ come from the germline V gene. CDR3 length: 14 amino acids. V was cut by 7 bases and J by 3 bases, with 16 bases left in between. The CDR3 protein is CASRGGGRYTEAFF. The CDR3 region has the DNA TGCGCCAGCCGAGGAGGAGGGAGGTACACTGAAGCTTTCTTT.

This clone was observed a few times. The rearrangement links TRBV28 to TRBJ1-1; TRBD1 matches 7 bases. Germline V gene sequence: CDR1 MDHEN, CDR2 SYDVKM. This CDR3 comprises 12 residues. V dropped 5 bases and J dropped 7; count of bases not matched to a gene: 4. CDR3 DNA: TGTGCCAGCAGTCCCAGGACAGGTGAAGCTTTCTTT. This encodes CASSPRTGEAFF.

The V and J genes are TRBV18 and TRBJ2-2, with 7 bases fitting TRBD1. The junction had 1 base not matched to a gene; V was cut back by 3 bases and J by 6 bases. The CDR3 length is 13 residues. The germline gives CDR1 KGHSH, CDR2 LQKENI. The CDR3 loop is CASSPTGAGELFF. CDR3 in DNA: TGTGCCAGCTCACCCACAGGGGCCGGGGAGCTGTTTTTT.

Only a few counts were recorded for this clone. The chain is built from TRBV5-1 and TRBJ1-3, with D unresolved. CDR1 is SGHRS, CDR2 YFSETQ, per germline. The CDR3 is 15 residues long. The ends were cut back, 2 bases at V and 0 bases at J, with 9 bases in the middle. The CDR3 sequence: CASSLSGNSGNTIYF. DNA for the CDR3: TGCGCCAGCAGCTTATCGGGGAACTCTGGAAACACCATATATTTT.